This T cell receptor beta chain was sequenced during a study of identical twins (TCRdb year 2016). Study-wide context: To test whether fetal clonotypes persist, this study deep-sequenced TCR alpha and beta repertoires from monozygotic twins, from unrelated adults of various ages, and from cord blood. To rule out contamination, replicate twin experiments were performed at different times with different library preparation protocols.

The method was 5' RACE. The data were produced on an Illumina HiSeq 2000. Template switching introduced a universal primer binding site; the final cDNA contained a unique molecular identifier, enabling accurate counting of TCR cDNA molecules. Specific primers in the conserved constant-segment region were used to synthesize first-strand cDNA for the TCR alpha and beta chains. To control for contamination, every cDNA library was double barcoded, receiving both a SMART-Mk sample barcode and Illumina barcodes. TruSeq adapter sequences along with Illumina sample barcodes were introduced in two successive PCR steps. The Illumina HiSeq platform was used with custom primers to sequence TCR alpha and beta cDNA libraries. In the paper's pipeline: MiGEC processed the raw reads to extract unique molecular identifiers, while MiXCR was used to determine the CDR3 positions. Recombination models were inferred per individual with the repgenHMM and IGoR tools using an EM algorithm. The analysis of shared clonotypes was done with the tcR package in R, with sharing normalized by the product of cloneset sizes. To study raw recombination free of thymic and clonal selection effects, out-of-frame nonproductive sequences were analyzed. The raw public data were reprocessed by TCRdb itself: fastp quality trimming at Q25, MiXCR clonotype calling, in-frame beta chains only. Entries that share a CDR3 protein sequence are merged under the most common genes and DNA. Clone size and V and J calls follow TCRdb, not the original study. The sample data list 690,000 or so distinct CDR3 sequences, and 8% to 9% of these were observed just once. The top ten constitute around 0.95% of the sample.

All donors were healthy Caucasians. The twin cohort consisted of three pairs of female monozygotic twins, all aged roughly 18 to 29 years. RNA for TCR libraries was isolated from peripheral blood mononuclear cells. This clonotype appeared many times. The specificity of this receptor is unknown. No qualities accompany the bases; no much larger clone lies one base away. Trimming accounts for 4 bases at V and 4 bases at J, while the number of junction bases matched to no gene is 3. The CDR3 covers 14 residues, taking in both the cysteine and the phenylalanine. The CDR3 DNA has 42 bases and is translated from base 1. The germline V gene sets CDR1 to SGHDN and CDR2 to FVKESK. What the authors observed across the whole study: In monozygotic twins, out-of-frame TCR alpha sharing was systematically underestimated by recombination models, although the models agreed with sharing between unrelated individuals. Because the same donors could not be followed over many years, the conclusions relied on cross-sectional statistical analysis. Abundant cord blood beta clonotypes had fewer insertions, young adult naive repertoires showed a similar but weaker trend, and memory repertoires showed no such trend. The excess sharing between twins in beta out-of-frame sequences was weaker because fewer shared sequences reduced the signal-to-noise ratio. Compared with coincidental sharing between unrelated individuals, out-of-frame TCR alpha sequences shared between twins had an excess of sequences with low generation probability. Invariant T cells such as MAIT and iNKT could partly confound zero-insertion analyses, although diverse VJ usage argued against such confounding for most clonotypes.

These data also featured in a second study, about yellow fever vaccine responses in identical twins. As noted in the second study: The T cell response to vaccination in identical twins was reported by the authors to appear partly convergent and partly personalized. Focusing on identical twins, the study followed the T cell clones that responded to the vaccine, and did so with precision.

The rearranged segments are TRBV14 and TRBJ2-7; 11 central bases correspond to TRBD2. The TCR comes from a woman aged 18-29 years in good health. Input material: PBMCs. The encoded CDR3 is CASSPGLAEYEQYF. The sequenced DNA: TGTGCCAGCAGCCCGGGACTAGCGGAATACGAGCAGTACTTC.